The rows below give T cell receptor beta chains drawn from one sample of a study of blood T cell repertoires in COVID-19. TCRdb keeps only in-frame clones here, not all; method: immunoSEQ multiplex PCR. The top ten hold roughly 10% of the sample, which has about 140,000 clones, around 80% seen once. Sequenced material: peripheral blood. The origin of the receptors is a man aged 55 to 70 with active or convalescent COVID-19. The CDR3 runs from the conserved cysteine through the conserved F or W. The D gene is left open where the match is weak. Only some rows state a clone size, as once, few, many or a class for expanded clones.

D: NA; J: TRBJ2-3; V: TRBV7-2; size: NA; DNA: TGTGCCAGCAGCGAGATGGGGCAGAAGGGCGATACGCAGTATTTT; CDR3: CASSEMGQKGDTQYF
D: TRBD1; J: TRBJ2-1; V: TRBV19; size: NA; DNA: TGTGCCAGTAGTACGGACAGGAGCTCCTACAATGAGCAGTTCTTC; CDR3: CASSTDRSSYNEQFF
D: NA; J: TRBJ2-1; V: TRBV20-1; size: NA; DNA: TGCAGTACGCAGGGCTACAATGAGCAGTTCTTC; CDR3: CSTQGYNEQFF
D: TRBD1; J: TRBJ2-1; V: TRBV7-9; size: NA; DNA: TGTGCCAGCAGCGGGACAGCGCGGGAGCAGTTCTTC; CDR3: CASSGTAREQFF
D: TRBD2; J: TRBJ2-1; V: TRBV5-1; size: NA; DNA: TGCGCCAGCGGACTAACTAGCGGGGGGGACAATGAGCAGTTCTTC; CDR3: CASGLTSGGDNEQFF
D: TRBD1; J: TRBJ2-5; V: TRBV18; size: NA; DNA: TGTGCCAGCTCATTGGGACAGGGACAAGAGACCCAGTACTTC; CDR3: CASSLGQGQETQYF
D: TRBD2; J: TRBJ2-2; V: TRBV4-1; size: NA; DNA: TGCGCCAGCAGCCAATACGACGGGGGGACTAGCGGGATGAACTTGAACACCGGGGAGCTGTTTTTT; CDR3: CASSQYDGGTSGMNLNTGELFF
D: TRBD1; J: TRBJ2-7; V: TRBV18; size: NA; DNA: TGTGCCAGCTCACCCATAGAGGCCAGGGGGAGTGAGCAGTACTTC; CDR3: CASSPIEARGSEQYF
D: TRBD1; J: TRBJ2-2; V: TRBV7-2; size: NA; DNA: TGTGCCAGCAGCTTAGGGACAGGGGGCGCCGGGGAGCTGTTTTTT; CDR3: CASSLGTGGAGELFF
D: NA; J: TRBJ1-6; V: TRBV15; size: NA; DNA: TGTGCCACCAGCAGAGGGGTCCGGGTGGATTCACCCCTCCACTTT; CDR3: CATSRGVRVDSPLHF
D: TRBD1; J: TRBJ1-3; V: TRBV4-3; size: NA; DNA: TGCGCCAGCAGCCAAGCGCCGGGACAGAGTTTCTCTGGAAACACCATATATTTT; CDR3: CASSQAPGQSFSGNTIYF
D: NA; J: TRBJ1-1; V: TRBV4-3; size: NA; DNA: TGCGCCAGCAGCCAAGATGGAGATGAAGCTTTCTTT; CDR3: CASSQDGDEAFF
D: NA; J: TRBJ1-4; V: TRBV7-2; size: few; DNA: TGTGCCAGCAGCTTAGCGAGCGGGGGAGGTGAAAAACTGTTTTTT; CDR3: CASSLASGGGEKLFF
D: NA; J: TRBJ1-2; V: TRBV11-3; size: NA; DNA: TGTGCCAGCAGCCTTACGGGCTGGGGGCATGCACAATATGGCTACACCTTC; CDR3: CASSLTGWGHAQYGYTF
D: NA; J: TRBJ1-1; V: TRBV28; size: NA; DNA: TGTGCCAGCAGTCCCTTTCCGGGGGGGAACACTGAAGCTTTCTTT; CDR3: CASSPFPGGNTEAFF
D: TRBD2; J: TRBJ2-5; V: TRBV3-1/TRBV3-2; size: NA; DNA: TGTGCCAGCAGCCAATGGGGTAGCGGGACCCAAGAGACCCAGTACTTC; CDR3: CASSQWGSGTQETQYF
D: TRBD1; J: TRBJ1-1; V: TRBV19; size: NA; DNA: TGTGCCACTACCAAGGGACAGCACATGAACACTGAAGCTTTCTTT; CDR3: CATTKGQHMNTEAFF
D: TRBD1; J: TRBJ2-7; V: TRBV6-5; size: NA; DNA: TGTGCCAGCAGCGACAGGGGGCCCTCCTACGAGCAGTACTTC; CDR3: CASSDRGPSYEQYF
D: NA; J: TRBJ2-1; V: TRBV18; size: NA; DNA: TGTGCCAGCTCACCGGCGGGCGCCGCGACCGGTAGTGAGCAGTTCTTC; CDR3: CASSPAGAATGSEQFF
D: NA; J: TRBJ1-1; V: TRBV28; size: NA; DNA: TGTGCCAGCAGTTCTTTCGAGAGCACTGAAGCTTTCTTT; CDR3: CASSSFESTEAFF
D: NA; J: TRBJ1-2; V: TRBV7-9; size: NA; DNA: TGTGCCAGCAGCCGGGACATACCCTCTAACTATGGCTACACCTTC; CDR3: CASSRDIPSNYGYTF
D: NA; J: TRBJ1-4; V: TRBV5-1; size: once; DNA: TGCGCCAGCAGCAGGACAGCTACTAATGAAAAACTGTTTTTT; CDR3: CASSRTATNEKLFF
D: NA; J: TRBJ2-2; V: TRBV18; size: once; DNA: TGTGCCAGCTCACCCCTAGGGAACACCGGGGAGCTGTTTTTT; CDR3: CASSPLGNTGELFF
D: NA; J: TRBJ1-3; V: TRBV5-6; size: NA; DNA: TGTGCCAGCAGTTCCGGACACGCGGACCTAGGCTCCTTTGGAAACACCATATATTTT; CDR3: CASSSGHADLGSFGNTIYF
D: NA; J: TRBJ1-2; V: TRBV7-2; size: NA; DNA: TGTGCCAGCAGCTTAGTCGACCCACGAGGTGGCTACACCTTC; CDR3: CASSLVDPRGGYTF
D: NA; J: TRBJ1-1; V: TRBV5-1; size: NA; DNA: TGCGCCAGCTCAGGGTTTAGGAACACTGAAGCTTTCTTT; CDR3: CASSGFRNTEAFF
D: NA; J: TRBJ1-2; V: TRBV4-3; size: NA; DNA: TGCGCCAGCAGCCAAAATCAGGGTTCTGACTATGGCTACACCTTC; CDR3: CASSQNQGSDYGYTF
D: TRBD1; J: TRBJ1-4; V: TRBV29-1; size: few; DNA: TGCAGCGTTGAAGAAGACAGGGGGGATGAAAAACTGTTTTTT; CDR3: CSVEEDRGDEKLFF
D: NA; J: TRBJ1-2; V: TRBV15; size: NA; DNA: TGTGCCACCAGCAGACCAGGGGAAGGAGATGGCTACACCTTC; CDR3: CATSRPGEGDGYTF
D: NA; J: TRBJ1-3; V: TRBV19; size: NA; DNA: TGTGCCAGTAGTACGACCGGGGGGCTCGAAAACACCATATATTTT; CDR3: CASSTTGGLENTIYF
D: NA; J: TRBJ2-1; V: TRBV3-1/TRBV3-2; size: NA; DNA: TGTGCCAGCAGCCCAAGGGTAAGCGGAGGGGTTAACAATGAGCAGTTCTTC; CDR3: CASSPRVSGGVNNEQFF
D: NA; J: TRBJ1-2; V: TRBV29-1; size: NA; DNA: TGCAGCGTTGAGTGGGGCCTAACAGGGTCCTATGGCTACACCTTC; CDR3: CSVEWGLTGSYGYTF
D: NA; J: TRBJ2-1; V: TRBV7-2; size: few; DNA: TGTGCCAGCAGCCCCGCTCCGGGAGTGATATACAATGAGCAGTTCTTC; CDR3: CASSPAPGVIYNEQFF
D: NA; J: TRBJ2-1; V: TRBV6-4; size: NA; DNA: TGTGCCAGCAGTGACTCATTCGTGACAGACCGCAATGAGCAGTTCTTC; CDR3: CASSDSFVTDRNEQFF
D: NA; J: TRBJ1-4; V: TRBV30; size: once; DNA: TGTGCCTGGAGTGTAGGAGGAAAGGGAAAACTGTTTTTT; CDR3: CAWSVGGKGKLFF
D: NA; J: TRBJ2-6; V: TRBV15; size: once; DNA: TGTGCCACCAGCAGAGACAGTCTTCAAAGCTCTGGGGCCAACGTCCTGACTTTC; CDR3: CATSRDSLQSSGANVLTF
D: TRBD2; J: TRBJ2-5; V: TRBV18; size: NA; DNA: TGTGCCAGCTCACTCCAAGGACCAATAGCGGGAGAGACCCAGTACTTC; CDR3: CASSLQGPIAGETQYF
D: NA; J: TRBJ1-1; V: TRBV10-2; size: NA; DNA: TGCGCTGAGGGACTCGTGAACACTGAAGCTTTCTTT; CDR3: CAEGLVNTEAFF
D: NA; J: TRBJ1-1; V: TRBV5-1; size: NA; DNA: TGCGCCAGCAGCTTGGATCGGGGGGCGTCGAACACTGAAGCTTTCTTT; CDR3: CASSLDRGASNTEAFF
D: TRBD1; J: TRBJ1-5; V: TRBV6-5; size: NA; DNA: TGTGCCAGCAGGTCCGGGACAGGGAACAATCAGCCCCAGCATTTT; CDR3: CASRSGTGNNQPQHF
D: TRBD1; J: TRBJ1-2; V: TRBV18; size: NA; DNA: TGTGCCAGCTCACGTGACAGGGCGAAGGGGTATGGCTACACCTTC; CDR3: CASSRDRAKGYGYTF
D: TRBD1; J: TRBJ2-5; V: TRBV5-1; size: NA; DNA: TGCGCCAGCAGCTTATCCGGGACAGGTGAAGAGACCCAGTACTTC; CDR3: CASSLSGTGEETQYF
D: NA; J: TRBJ2-1; V: TRBV9; size: NA; DNA: TGTGCCAGCAGCGTAGACCCGGGGTACAATGAGCAGTTCTTC; CDR3: CASSVDPGYNEQFF
D: NA; J: TRBJ1-1; V: TRBV19; size: NA; DNA: TGTGCCAGTAAAACAGGGCCCGGGGAAGCTTTCTTT; CDR3: CASKTGPGEAFF
D: NA; J: TRBJ1-1; V: TRBV5-4; size: few; DNA: TGTGCCAGCAGCTTGGACAGGAACACTGAAGCTTTCTTT; CDR3: CASSLDRNTEAFF